This T cell receptor (beta chain) is drawn from a study of regulatory T cells in long-lasting Graves disease. Study-wide results and limits: Patients with persistent Graves' had lower TCR diversity than newly diagnosed patients. Sample size was small, which may have lowered accuracy.

As to time point: persistent/refractory GD, antithyroid drugs over 5 years with positive TRAb. Making the TCR library involved RNA that had been extracted from PBMCs. Graves' disease diagnosis followed American Thyroid Association guidelines. The CDR3 has 15 residues. Trimming removed 2 bases at V and 3 bases at J, with 13 bases between. Per the germline V gene, CDR1 is LNHDA and CDR2 is SQIVND (reference sequence). Building the TCR beta libraries relied on iRepertoire HTBI primers, and CDR3 regions underwent Arm-PCR. MiXCR was run by TCRdb on the multiplex PCR reads, yielding one entry per CDR3 protein. Among about 290,000 distinct CDR3 sequences listed, around 21% were seen once. A note on this clonotype: As yet, its antigen is unknown.

The chain employs TRBV19 and TRBJ2-5, with a possible D match to TRBD2 (5 bases). The receptor's source is a female donor with Graves disease. Sequencing used peripheral blood mononuclear cells (PBMCs), obtained when the disease was refractory, from a patient treated with antithyroid drugs. CDR3 residues: CASSITAAGEETQYF. CDR3 in DNA: TGTGCCAGTAGTATAACGGCGGCGGGCGAAGAGACCCAGTACTTC.